The present T cell receptor beta chain was sequenced within a study of blood T cell repertoires in COVID-19. Profiled with immunoSEQ multiplex PCR; TCRdb holds only in-frame clones, not every one. The table lists fewer than 200,000 clones, around 80% of them singletons. Germline values: CDR1 MGHDK, CDR2 SYGVNS. The CDR3 runs 14 residues. Trimming at V came to 2 bases and at J to 5 bases, leaving 2 bases not matched to a gene. The chain carries TRBV25-1 and TRBJ1-4; 7 bases agree with TRBD1. The sequence derives from a woman in her 70s in a cohort exposed to, infected with or recovered from COVID-19 (not recorded which). The sequenced sample consisted of PBMCs or T cells enriched from blood (not recorded which). CDR3 nucleotides: TGTGCCAGCAGTGAAGGACAGGTGAATGAAAAACTGTTTTTT. Its translation: CASSEGQVNEKLFF.